Shown below are 2 T cell receptor beta chains from a single sample sequenced in a study of siplizumab effects on memory and regulatory T cells. Repertoires were generated with immunoSEQ multiplex PCR, while TCRdb's copy carries only in-frame clones and drops some. The data contain more than 75,000 clones, roughly 96% of them singletons. The sequencing input was naive CD4+ T cells sorted from blood. The source is a human donor in good health.

The V and J genes are TRBV11-3 and TRBJ1-1; D is ambiguous. The CDR3 covers 11 residues. Looked up from germline, CDR1 is SGHNT and CDR2 is YENEEA. V gave up 5 bases and J gave up 2 bases, with 3 bases separating them. CDR3 DNA: TGTGCCAGCAGCCAAAACACTGAAGCTTTCTTT. Residues: CASSQNTEAFF.

This chain joins TRBV6-6 and TRBJ2-7; perhaps D is TRBD1 or TRBD2 (5 bases each). The CDR3 runs 14 residues. The germline V gene encodes CDR1 MNHNY and CDR2 SVGAGI (reference sequence). V shed 7 bases and J shed 3 bases, with 16 bases lying between them. DNA of the CDR3: TGTGCCAGCAACTCGATCCGGGACGGCTACGAGCAGTACTTC. Translating gives CASNSIRDGYEQYF.